One sample yielded the 25 T cell receptor beta chains listed below, sequenced in a study of blood T cell repertoires in COVID-19. Method: immunoSEQ multiplex PCR; TCRdb's copy keeps in-frame clones and lacks some. The data contain approximately 120,000 clones, approximately 84% of them singletons. The sample consisted of peripheral blood. The receptors here all came from a human donor in a cohort sampled during active COVID-19.

DNA of the CDR3: TGTGCCAGCAGCTTCCCCGGGACTAGCGGGGGGCCCTTACAAGAGACCCAGTACTTC. It yields the protein CASSFPGTSGGPLQETQYF. The chain couples TRBV11-3 to TRBJ2-5, with TRBD2 identical over 15 bases. This CDR3 has 19 amino acids. Trimming removed 3 bases from V and 2 bases from J; junction bases left unmatched: 10. Germline V gene lookup returns CDR1 SGHNT and CDR2 YENEEA.

The V gene is TRBV27, the J gene TRBJ1-6; D may be TRBD1 (6 bases). V was clipped by 5 bases and J by 8 bases, with 16 bases between them. CDR3 size: 15 residues. The germline CDR1 and CDR2 sequences are MNHEY and SMNVEV (reference sequence). In nucleotides, the CDR3 is TGTGCCAGCAGTGTGGACAGTGGGTTTTATTCACCCCTCCACTTT. Translated: CASSVDSGFYSPLHF.

This clone is a singleton in its sample. The chain employs TRBV16 and TRBJ2-7; 10 nucleotides match TRBD1. V was clipped by 4 bases and J by 1 base; unmatched bases: 7. This CDR3 is 16 amino acids long. Germline CDR1 KGHSY, CDR2 FQNENV. CDR3 DNA sequence: TGTGCCAGCAGCCTTAGACCGGGACAGGGGTCCTACGAGCAGTACTTC. Its protein product is CASSLRPGQGSYEQYF.

This chain links TRBV10-2 with TRBJ1-1, with 10 bases that match TRBD1. The CDR3 loop spans 15 amino acids. The germline gives CDR1 WSHSY, CDR2 SAAADI. Trimming took 5 bases from V and 5 from J; bases not matched to a gene: 8. The CDR3 region is CASSKPGQGWTEAFF. Here the CDR3 DNA reads TGCGCCAGCAGTAAACCGGGACAGGGGTGGACTGAAGCTTTCTTT.

The chain has TRBV5-4 and TRBJ1-1; possibly TRBD1 for D (6 bases). Germline CDR1 is SGHNT and CDR2 is YYREEE (reference sequence). Trimming pared 0 bases from V and 1 base from J, leaving 10 bases between. The CDR3 extends over 15 amino acids. CDR3 region: CASSLEAGANTEAFF. The CDR3 DNA is TGTGCCAGCAGCTTGGAGGCAGGGGCGAACACTGAAGCTTTCTTT.

This clone came up a few times. The chain uses TRBV10-1 and TRBJ2-7, with D perhaps TRBD2 (6 bases). The CDR3 length is 15 residues. CDR1 is WNHNN and CDR2 is SYGVQD in the germline V gene (reference sequence). Trimming cost V 0 bases and J 1 base, with 10 bases left between them. The CDR3 spells CASSESLGGSYEQYF. CDR3 nucleotide sequence: TGCGCCAGCAGTGAGTCGTTGGGGGGATCCTACGAGCAGTACTTC.

The chain uses TRBV24-1 and TRBJ1-5; 9 bases fit TRBD1. There are 17 residues in the CDR3. Germline CDR1 reads KGHDR; CDR2 reads SFDVKD. J gave up 1 base and V 8 bases, and 11 bases lay outside the gene matches. The CDR3 loop is CATTGDRDWFSNQPQHF. The DNA for the CDR3 is TGTGCCACCACCGGGGACAGGGACTGGTTCAGCAATCAGCCCCAGCATTTT.

J is TRBJ1-5 and V is TRBV6-6, with TRBD1 as a possible D gene (6 bases). The length of the CDR3 is 14 residues. The germline V gene encodes CDR1 MNHNY and CDR2 SVGAGI (reference sequence). The V end was cut by 7 bases, the J end by 1 base, with 11 bases between. CDR3 nucleotide sequence: TGTGCCAGCAACCGGGACACCAGCAATCAGCCCCAGCATTTT. Residues: CASNRDTSNQPQHF.

The V and J genes are TRBV6-6 and TRBJ1-5, with TRBD1 as a possible D gene (5 bases). CDR3 length: 15 amino acids. Germline V gives CDR1 MNHNY, CDR2 SVGAGI (reference sequence). V lost 7 bases and J 7 bases, leaving 20 bases between the germline ends. CDR3 DNA sequence: TGTGCCAGCAACTTCGGGGGGAGGGTCAACCAGCCCCAGCATTTT. It is translated as CASNFGGRVNQPQHF.

This chain links TRBV2 with TRBJ2-1; 11 nucleotides align to TRBD2. The germline CDR1 and CDR2 sequences are SNHLY and FYNNEI. V shed 0 bases and J 1 base; nucleotides not matched to a gene: 2. The length of the CDR3 is 17 residues. This CDR3 is CASSEASGGASYNEQFF. The CDR3 nucleotides read TGTGCCAGCAGTGAAGCTAGCGGGGGGGCTTCCTACAATGAGCAGTTCTTC.

The V and J genes are TRBV5-4 and TRBJ2-3, with a tentative D call TRBD2 (7 bases). The V gene's germline CDR1 is SGHNT and CDR2 YYREEE (reference sequence). This CDR3 contains 17 residues. V was pared by 1 base and J by 0 bases, with 15 bases between. Here the CDR3 DNA reads TGTGCCAGCAGCTTGCCGGGCGGGGGCCGTAGCACAGATACGCAGTATTTT. Protein product: CASSLPGGGRSTDTQYF.

This chain connects TRBV9 to TRBJ2-7; 12 bases line up with TRBD2. Germline CDR1 and CDR2: SGDLS and YYNGEE. The CDR3 is 15 amino acids. With 3 bases clipped from V and 2 bases from J, the junction kept 3 bases outside the gene matches. The DNA for the CDR3 is TGTGCCAGCAGCGCCTCTAGCGGGAGGGCCTACGAGCAGTACTTC. This gives the protein CASSASSGRAYEQYF. The full variable domain, completed using reference TRBV9 and TRBJ2-7, is DSGVTQTPKHLITATGQRVTLRCSPRSGDLSVYWYQQSLDQGLQFLIQYYNGEERAKGNILERFSAQQFPDLHSELNLSSLELGDSALYFCASSASSGRAYEQYFGPGTRLTVT.

The V and J genes are TRBV9 and TRBJ2-3; 7 nucleotides align to TRBD2. Germline V gives CDR1 SGDLS, CDR2 YYNGEE. The CDR3 has 19 amino acids. The V and J ends lost 3 bases and 0 bases, in that order; junction bases with no gene match: 16. As DNA, the CDR3 is TGTGCCAGCAGCGACCCCCAAAGAGGAGCGGGGATTAGCACAGATACGCAGTATTTT. Its protein product is CASSDPQRGAGISTDTQYF.

The CDR3 loop reads CASSEWAGGPDTQYF. In nucleotides, the CDR3 is TGTGCCAGCAGTGAATGGGCTGGGGGCCCAGATACGCAGTATTTT. V usage is TRBV25-1 and J usage is TRBJ2-3; D may be TRBD1 (6 bases). The CDR3 contains 15 residues. Germline V CDR1 and CDR2: MGHDK, SYGVNS. V lost 1 base and J lost 4, with 12 bases in between.

The chain links TRBV19 to TRBJ2-6, with D unresolved. This CDR3 is 15 amino acids long. The germline V gene has CDR1 LNHDA and CDR2 SQIVND (reference sequence). The V gene lost 5 bases and the J gene lost 1 base, with 9 bases spanning the gap. CDR3 sequence reads: CASSPQLSGANVLTF. CDR3 nucleotides: TGTGCCAGTAGTCCACAGCTTTCTGGGGCCAACGTCCTGACTTTC.

This clone is medium-sized by share. The J gene is TRBJ1-5, the V gene TRBV2; TRBD1 matches 12 bases. V was pared by 6 bases and J by 5 bases, with 5 bases of the junction left unmatched. CDR3 length: 15 residues. Germline loops: CDR1 SNHLY, CDR2 FYNNEI. For the CDR3, the DNA is TGTGCCAGCAGACCCGGGACAGGGGGCTATCAGCCCCAGCATTTT. It encodes CASRPGTGGYQPQHF.

V gene TRBV30 combines with J gene TRBJ1-4, with 7 bases that match TRBD1. The CDR3 loop spans 14 amino acids. Germline V gives CDR1 GTSNPN, CDR2 SVGIG (reference sequence). V shed 2 bases and J 4 bases; nucleotides not matched to a gene: 4. The CDR3 bases are TGTGCCTGGAGTCGGGGGACAGTTAATGAAAAACTGTTTTTT. Translated, it gives CAWSRGTVNEKLFF. Together with reference TRBV30 and TRBJ1-4, the CDR3 gives the full variable domain: SQTIHQWPATLVQPVGSPLSLECTVEGTSNPNLYWYRQAAGRGLQLLFYSVGIGQISSEVPQNLSASRPQDRQFILSSKKLLLSDSGFYLCAWSRGTVNEKLFFGSGTQLSVL.

This rearrangement joins TRBV5-1 to TRBJ1-4; 9 positions agree with TRBD1. This CDR3 has 16 residues. Germline V gene lookup returns CDR1 SGHRS and CDR2 YFSETQ. V lost 2 bases, J lost 8 bases, and 10 bases stayed unmatched. In DNA, the CDR3 is TGCGCCAGCAGCTTACAGGGGGCTGCGGGCGGCGAAAAACTGTTTTTT. Its translation is CASSLQGAAGGEKLFF.

The chain links TRBV27 to TRBJ1-2; the match to TRBD1 covers 8 bases. J gave up 7 bases and V 5 bases, and 15 bases lay outside the gene matches. Germline CDR1 MNHEY, CDR2 SMNVEV (reference sequence). CDR3 length: 16 residues. The CDR3 is CASSLTLQGAWGGYTF. CDR3 nucleotides: TGTGCCAGCAGTCTCACACTTCAGGGGGCTTGGGGTGGCTACACCTTC.

The gene calls are TRBV27 and TRBJ2-2, with 8 nucleotides matching TRBD1. V was pared by 6 bases and J by 0 bases, with 3 bases of the junction left unmatched. The CDR3 totals 15 residues. Germline V lookup: CDR1 MNHEY, CDR2 SMNVEV (reference sequence). The CDR3 bases are TGTGCCAGCAGACGGACAGGGACGAACACCGGGGAGCTGTTTTTT. Translated, it gives CASRRTGTNTGELFF.

The chain uses TRBV3-1 (or the pseudogene TRBV3-2) and TRBJ2-6, with unresolved D. This CDR3 spans 15 amino acids. Germline V gene lookup returns CDR1 LGHDT and CDR2 YNNKEL (reference sequence). V shed 7 bases and J shed 0 bases, with 10 bases lying between them. The DNA of the CDR3 is TGTGCCAGCACCACGAGAGTCTCTGGGGCCAACGTCCTGACTTTC. It is translated as CASTTRVSGANVLTF.

The chain links TRBV29-1 to TRBJ1-2; D might be TRBD1 (6 bases). Germline CDR1 is SQVTM and CDR2 is ANQGSEA. V shed 2 bases and J shed 4 bases, with 11 bases lying between them. The CDR3 is 13 amino acids. The CDR3 loop reads CSVERGQTYGYTF. Written as DNA, the CDR3 is TGCAGCGTTGAACGTGGACAGACCTATGGCTACACCTTC.

The rearrangement uses TRBV18 and TRBJ2-7; 7 bases align to TRBD1. Trimming took 1 base from V and 5 from J; bases not matched to a gene: 8. Germline V lookup: CDR1 KGHSH, CDR2 LQKENI. The CDR3 spans 15 residues. The CDR3 coding sequence is TGTGCCAGCTCACCACAGGGGGCGTCGACTCACGAGCAGTACTTC. Translated: CASSPQGASTHEQYF.

This clone has only one observation. The chain carries TRBV5-4 and TRBJ2-1; D gene ambiguous. The V and J ends lost 4 bases and 4 bases respectively, with 9 bases between them. Germline assignment: CDR1 SGHNT and CDR2 YYREEE (reference sequence). The CDR3 spans 13 residues. The CDR3 DNA follows: TGTGCCAGCAGCCCCGCTAGGTACAATGAGCAGTTCTTC. Amino acids: CASSPARYNEQFF.

The chain employs TRBV11-2 and TRBJ2-7; 10 bases line up with TRBD1. With 4 bases clipped from V and 6 bases from J, the junction kept 9 bases outside the gene matches. The CDR3 spans 15 residues. Germline loops: CDR1 SGHAT, CDR2 FQNNGV. The CDR3 reads CASSYRTGGFREQYF. CDR3 bases: TGTGCCAGCAGCTATCGGACAGGGGGATTTCGCGAGCAGTACTTC.